The next 5 T cell receptor beta chains were all read from a single sample in a study of blood T cell repertoires in COVID-19. Libraries were prepared by immunoSEQ multiplex PCR; TCRdb keeps only in-frame clonotypes and omits some of them. The sample holds 380,000 or so clones, approximately 86% seen once. Sequenced input: peripheral blood. These receptors were taken from an older woman with COVID-19, enrolled during active disease.

This chain links TRBV2 with TRBJ2-1; a weak D match, TRBD2 (5 bases). The V and J ends lost 3 bases and 12 bases respectively, with 9 bases between them. Per the germline V gene, CDR1 is SNHLY and CDR2 is FYNNEI. CDR3 length: 11 residues. CDR3 in amino acids: CASSDPGWQFF. The CDR3 DNA reads TGTGCCAGCAGTGACCCGGGATGGCAGTTCTTC. Using reference TRBV2 and TRBJ2-1 for the parts outside the CDR3, the full variable domain is EPEVTQTPSHQVTQMGQEVILRCVPISNHLYFYWYRQILGQKVEFLVSFYNNEISEKSEIFDDQFSVERPDGSNFTLKIRSTKLEDSAMYFCASSDPGWQFFGPGTRLTVL.

In this sample, this clone turned up once. The V gene is TRBV18, the J gene TRBJ1-4; no clear D. The CDR3 sequence is 15 residues long. Trimming shortened V by 2 bases and J by 5 bases, and 12 bases separated the two germline ends. Germline values: CDR1 KGHSH, CDR2 LQKENI. CDR3 residues: CASSPTPASNEKLFF. CDR3 DNA sequence: TGTGCCAGCTCACCAACCCCAGCGTCAAATGAAAAACTGTTTTTT.

About this clone itself: A much bigger clone sits one base away, suggesting this may be a read error. The chain links TRBV11-1 to TRBJ2-1; 9 bases match TRBD1. The CDR3 runs to 14 residues. After removal of 1 base from V and 5 bases from J, the junction contained 0 bases not matched to a gene. From germline, CDR1 is SGHAT and CDR2 FQDESV (reference sequence). CDR3 bases: TGTGCCAGCAGCTTAGGGACAGGGGACAATGAGCAGTTCTTC. Translated, it gives CASSLGTGDNEQFF.

This clone was counted a few times. The genes are TRBV11-3 and TRBJ2-5; TRBD2 matches at 8 bases. The length of the CDR3 is 16 residues. Germline CDR1 reads SGHNT; CDR2 reads YENEEA. After removal of 1 base from V and 5 bases from J, the junction contained 9 bases not matched to a gene. The CDR3 DNA reads as TGTGCCAGCAGCTTAGTATCGGCGGGGGGACGGGAGACCCAGTACTTC. Translation: CASSLVSAGGRETQYF.

The rearrangement joins TRBV7-2 to TRBJ2-7; D unresolved. Per germline, CDR1 SGHTA and CDR2 FQGNSA. V shed 0 bases and J shed 0 bases, with 9 bases lying between them. The CDR3 runs to 15 residues. This CDR3 reads CASSLARWSSYEQYF. CDR3 sequence (DNA): TGTGCCAGCAGCTTAGCGAGGTGGAGCTCCTACGAGCAGTACTTC. Full variable domain (remainder filled in from reference TRBV7-2 and TRBJ2-7): GAGVSQSPSNKVTEKGKDVELRCDPISGHTALYWYRQSLGQGLEFLIYFQGNSAPDKSGLPSDRFSAERTGGSVSTLTIQRTQQEDSAVYLCASSLARWSSYEQYFGPGTRLTVT.